The 26 T cell receptor beta chains below come from one sample, sequenced in a study of control samples from healthy donors and cancer patients (dated by TCRdb to about 2020). The library was generated by the immunoSEQ multiplex PCR assay. Held by TCRdb, this immuneACCESS table contains in-frame sequences only and omits some clones. Under half of the omission traces to an unresolved V gene where checked; the cause of the rest is unknown. In this sample the table shows roughly 150,000 clones, approximately 86% of which occur a single time. The ten largest clones represent approximately 1.6% of the sample. The specimen was blood. These receptors all stem from a young man in good health.

The CDR3 region has the DNA TGTGCCAGCAATGGGGGACAGGGGATGATCGGCTACACCTTC. Protein sequence: CASNGGQGMIGYTF. J is TRBJ1-2 and V is TRBV6-5, with 10 positions matching TRBD1. CDR1 and CDR2 (germline): MNHEY, SVGAGI. The V gene end was trimmed by 7 bases and the J gene end by 8 bases; junction bases not matched to a gene: 10. CDR3 size: 14 residues.

The chain couples TRBV6-1 to TRBJ2-5; no reliable D call. Trimming removed 1 base at V and 5 bases at J, with 2 bases between. CDR3 length: 11 amino acids. Per germline, CDR1 MNHNS and CDR2 SASEGT. Here the CDR3 DNA reads TGTGCCAGCAGTGAAGGGGAGACCCAGTACTTC. Translating gives CASSEGETQYF.

The chain is built from TRBV5-1 and TRBJ1-3; D remains unclear. CDR1 and CDR2 from the germline V gene are SGHRS and YFSETQ. Trimming shortened V by 3 bases and J by 4 bases, and 2 bases separated the two germline ends. This CDR3 is built from 11 residues. CDR3 amino acids: CASSYGNTIYF. DNA for the CDR3: TGCGCCAGCAGCTACGGAAACACCATATATTTT.

The J gene is TRBJ2-2, the V gene TRBV11-2; 8 bases agree with TRBD2. With 5 bases clipped from V and 6 bases from J, the junction kept 11 bases outside the gene matches. CDR3 length: 16 residues. The germline V gene encodes CDR1 SGHAT and CDR2 FQNNGV. In nucleotides, the CDR3 is TGTGCCAGCAGCCCGCGGGGGGTAGACCCTTCCGGGGAGCTGTTTTTT. Translated: CASSPRGVDPSGELFF. Combining the CDR3 with reference TRBV11-2 and TRBJ2-2 gives the whole variable domain EAGVAQSPRYKIIEKRQSVAFWCNPISGHATLYWYQQILGQGPKLLIQFQNNGVVDDSQLPKDRFSAERLKGVDSTLKIQPAKLEDSAVYLCASSPRGVDPSGELFFGEGSRLTVL.

J is TRBJ2-1 and V is TRBV15, with unresolved D. CDR3 length: 11 residues. V was clipped by 4 bases and J by 7 bases, with 5 bases between them. Germline values: CDR1 LNHNV, CDR2 YYDKDF (reference sequence). The DNA for the CDR3 is TGTGCCACCAGCATCGGAAATGAGCAGTTCTTC. It encodes CATSIGNEQFF.

The rearrangement joins TRBV28 to TRBJ2-1; D is possibly TRBD2 (6 bases). Germline V gene lookup returns CDR1 MDHEN and CDR2 SYDVKM. CDR3 length: 11 residues. V shed 8 bases and J shed 10 bases, with 12 bases lying between them. CDR3 sequence reads: CASSEEGEQFF. DNA of the CDR3: TGTGCCAGCTCCGAGGAGGGCGAGCAGTTCTTC.

The genes are TRBV27 and TRBJ2-5, with 7 bases lining up with TRBD2. Germline assignment: CDR1 MNHEY and CDR2 SMNVEV (reference sequence). The CDR3 contains 14 residues. J lost 3 bases, V lost 3 bases, and 4 bases had no gene match. In DNA form, the CDR3 reads TGTGCCAGCAGTTTTAGCGGGCCGGAAGAGACCCAGTACTTC. Translated: CASSFSGPEETQYF.

V usage is TRBV5-1 and J usage is TRBJ1-5; weak D call: TRBD1 (5 bases). This CDR3 has 15 amino acids. Trimming removed 3 bases at V and 2 bases at J, with 12 bases between. From germline, CDR1 is SGHRS and CDR2 YFSETQ. As DNA, the CDR3 is TGCGCCAGCAGCTACGGGGGGAAGGGCAATCAGCCCCAGCATTTT. Amino acid sequence: CASSYGGKGNQPQHF.

The gene calls are TRBV5-1 and TRBJ2-5, with TRBD2 matching 13 bases. Trimming at V came to 3 bases and at J to 6 bases, leaving 20 bases not matched to a gene. Germline V gene data show CDR1 as SGHRS and CDR2 as YFSETQ. This CDR3 has 20 residues. CDR3 region: CASSSMNHTTSGGVRKTQYF. The CDR3 DNA sequence: TGCGCCAGCAGCTCGATGAATCACACTACTAGCGGGGGGGTGCGAAAGACCCAGTACTTC. Variable domain in full (rest from reference TRBV5-1 and TRBJ2-5): KAGVTQTPRYLIKTRGQQVTLSCSPISGHRSVSWYQQTPGQGLQFLFEYFSETQRNKGNFPGRFSGRQFSNSRSEMNVSTLELGDSALYLCASSSMNHTTSGGVRKTQYFGPGTRLLVL.

The rearrangement joins TRBV27 to TRBJ2-7, with no clear D. V shed 6 bases and J shed 3 bases, with 9 bases lying between them. The CDR3 loop spans 12 amino acids. Per the germline V gene, CDR1 is MNHEY and CDR2 is SMNVEV (reference sequence). CDR3 in DNA: TGTGCCAGCAGCCGCTGGGGCTACGAGCAGTACTTC. It encodes CASSRWGYEQYF.

This clone was counted between two and nine times. The genes are TRBV7-2 and TRBJ1-2; possibly TRBD1 for D (5 bases). From germline, CDR1 is SGHTA and CDR2 FQGNSA. CDR3 length: 14 amino acids. V lost 5 bases to trimming and J lost 3 bases, with 13 bases between them. Written as DNA, the CDR3 is TGTGCCAGCAGCCACCAACGGGACGACTATGGCTACACCTTC. This translates into CASSHQRDDYGYTF.

The chain is built from TRBV19 and TRBJ1-6, with D perhaps matching TRBD1 (6 bases). The CDR3 runs to 14 residues. Per the germline V gene, CDR1 is LNHDA and CDR2 is SQIVND (reference sequence). The V end was cut by 2 bases, the J end by 7 bases, with 9 bases between. Here the CDR3 DNA reads TGTGCCAGTAGTATACGGGGGGCGAATTCACCCCTCCACTTT. It is translated as CASSIRGANSPLHF. The full variable domain, rest sourced from reference TRBV19 and TRBJ1-6, is DGGITQSPKYLFRKEGQNVTLSCEQNLNHDAMYWYRQDPGQGLRLIYYSQIVNDFQKGDIAEGYSVSREKKESFPLTVTSAQKNPTAFYLCASSIRGANSPLHFGNGTRLTVT.

The chain links TRBV3-1 (or the pseudogene TRBV3-2) to TRBJ2-3; the match to TRBD2 covers 10 bases. This CDR3 is 20 amino acids long. Germline V gene lookup returns CDR1 LGHDT and CDR2 YNNKEL (reference sequence). Trimming cost V 0 bases and J 0 bases; bases outside gene matches: 12. In DNA form, the CDR3 reads TGTGCCAGCAGCCAAGATCACCCTAGCGGGGGCCCTCATAGCACAGATACGCAGTATTTT. Translating it yields CASSQDHPSGGPHSTDTQYF.

The chain links TRBV28 to TRBJ2-7; possible D gene TRBD1, 6 bases. V lost 6 bases and J 1 base, leaving 16 bases between the germline ends. The CDR3 runs to 15 residues. Germline V CDR1 and CDR2: MDHEN, SYDVKM. CDR3: CASSSPGTTSYEQYF. The CDR3 region has the DNA TGTGCCAGCAGCTCTCCCGGGACAACTTCCTACGAGCAGTACTTC.

The chain recombines TRBV6-1 with TRBJ2-5, with 10 bases lining up with TRBD2. The CDR3 contains 16 residues. Germline-derived CDR1 and CDR2 are MNHNS and SASEGT. Trimming cost V 2 bases and J 0 bases; bases outside gene matches: 3. CDR3 nucleotide sequence: TGTGCCAGCAGTGAACTAGCGGGGGACGACCAAGAGACCCAGTACTTC. It codes for CASSELAGDDQETQYF.

The rearrangement joins TRBV6-5 to TRBJ1-2, with D perhaps TRBD1 (5 bases). This CDR3 has 14 amino acids. The germline V gene has CDR1 MNHEY and CDR2 SVGAGI. Trimming took off 2 bases at V and 2 bases at J, with 9 bases between the two ends. The CDR3 bases are TGTGCCAGCAGTTACAGGGGCACCAACTATGGCTACACCTTC. It is translated as CASSYRGTNYGYTF.

This clone showed up many times. The chain has TRBV19 and TRBJ1-5; tentatively, D is TRBD1 (5 bases). The CDR3 contains 17 residues. Per germline, CDR1 LNHDA and CDR2 SQIVND (reference sequence). The ends were cut back, 8 bases at V and 0 bases at J, with 20 bases in the middle. The CDR3 is CASYPGGEGYSNQPQHF. CDR3 DNA: TGTGCCAGTTACCCCGGAGGGGAGGGTTATAGCAATCAGCCCCAGCATTTT.

This chain links TRBV7-8 with TRBJ2-5; 7 bases are a match to TRBD1. CDR1 and CDR2 (germline): SGHVS, FQNEAQ. This CDR3 spans 14 amino acids. J lost 1 base, V lost 8 bases, and 7 bases had no gene match. CDR3 coding DNA: TGTGCCAGCGAAGAGGGGGCCGGCCAAGAGACCCAGTACTTC. Amino acid sequence: CASEEGAGQETQYF.

The CDR3 nucleotides read TGTGCCAGCAGTGGCCGGTGGGGCTTTAGCAATCAGCCCCAGCATTTT. Amino acids: CASSGRWGFSNQPQHF. The chain is built from TRBV6-1 and TRBJ1-5; perhaps TRBD1 as D (5 bases). Germline loops: CDR1 MNHNS, CDR2 SASEGT. V was pared by 4 bases and J by 0 bases, with 13 bases between. CDR3 size: 16 residues.

The chain links TRBV6-5 to TRBJ2-2; D unclear. The V end was cut by 4 bases, the J end by 1 base, with 10 bases between. Looked up from germline, CDR1 is MNHEY and CDR2 is SVGAGI. The CDR3 loop spans 15 amino acids. This CDR3 reads CASSSPSWNTGELFF. CDR3 nucleotide sequence: TGTGCCAGCAGTTCTCCCTCTTGGAACACCGGGGAGCTGTTTTTT.

The chain has TRBV10-3 and TRBJ2-7, with 7 nucleotides matching TRBD1. This CDR3 comprises 13 residues. Germline CDR1 and CDR2: ENHRY and SYGVKD. Trimming cost V 3 bases and J 5 bases; bases outside gene matches: 4. The CDR3 coding sequence is TGTGCCATCAGTGAAACCACAGGGGACGAGCAGTACTTC. Its translation is CAISETTGDEQYF.

V and J are TRBV4-1 and TRBJ2-7; 9 nucleotides line up with TRBD1. The CDR3 is made up of 16 amino acids. J was trimmed by 4 bases and V by 1 base; bases with no gene match: 8. CDR1 MGHRA and CDR2 YSYEKL come from the germline V gene. The CDR3 DNA reads TGCGCCAGCAGCCAAGTTCCGGGACAGGGTTTTTACGAGCAGTACTTC. Protein: CASSQVPGQGFYEQYF.

The genes are TRBV30 and TRBJ2-6; maybe TRBD2 (5 bases). Trimming removed 3 bases from V and 6 bases from J, with 12 bases in between. This CDR3 region has 14 residues. From germline, CDR1 is GTSNPN and CDR2 SVGIG (reference sequence). The CDR3 nucleotides are TGTGCCTGGAGCTGGGGAGTGGAGGCCAACGTCCTGACTTTC. It codes for CAWSWGVEANVLTF.

V is TRBV30 and J is TRBJ1-2; no definite D call. V lost 1 base, J lost 8 bases, and 14 bases lay in between. The CDR3 covers 13 residues. Germline loops: CDR1 GTSNPN, CDR2 SVGIG (reference sequence). The DNA of the CDR3 is TGTGCCTGGAGTGAGTGGATAGCGGGGGGCTACACCTTC. It yields the protein CAWSEWIAGGYTF.

Only one count was recorded for this clone. The chain has TRBV19 and TRBJ2-7; TRBD2 is a possible D gene (6 bases). CDR3 length equals 12 residues. Trimming pared 9 bases from V and 6 bases from J, leaving 15 bases between. Germline-derived CDR1 and CDR2 are LNHDA and SQIVND (reference sequence). In DNA, the CDR3 is TGTGCCAGCAATTGGGGGGACGGCGAGCAGTACTTC. Its protein product is CASNWGDGEQYF.

The rearrangement joins TRBV2 to TRBJ2-5, with D perhaps matching TRBD2 (6 bases). Germline V gene sequence: CDR1 SNHLY, CDR2 FYNNEI. Trimming removed 6 bases at V and 4 bases at J, with 15 bases between. The length of the CDR3 is 14 residues. The CDR3 region has the DNA TGTGCCAGCAGCCCCGACGGACTACTAGAGACCCAGTACTTC. It specifies CASSPDGLLETQYF.